This entry describes one TCR beta chain. This entry is derived from a study of blood T cell repertoires in COVID-19. Study-wide context: PBMCs, B-cell-depleted T cells, or T cells provided the cDNA or gDNA that made up the material.

Enrolled through a virtual design, the participants were between 18 and 89 years of age and came from some 26 US areas. Self-reported history from a screening survey and questionnaire set each donor's cohort. Authors' analysis steps: Researchers report that nucleated cell counts were estimated from reference gene primer amplification. Clones were read by immunoSEQ multiplex PCR, and TCRdb kept only the in-frame ones, dropping some. V and J calls and clone size follow that table, whereas D and trimming were derived from the DNA. Among approximately 350,000 clones listed, 75% to 90% were seen once. The sequence derives from a woman in her forties or fifties who had recovered from COVID-19. The sample was PBMCs or T cells enriched from blood (not recorded which).

The CDR3 sequence: CATSRDLGAGGYTF. As DNA, the CDR3 is TGTGCCACCAGCAGAGATCTAGGCGCGGGTGGCTACACCTTC. V and J are TRBV15 and TRBJ1-2; no clear D gene. With 0 bases removed from V and 7 bases from J, the gap between germline ends came to 12 bases. Germline CDR1 reads LNHNV; CDR2 reads YYDKDF (reference sequence). CDR3 length equals 14 residues.